The 30 T cell receptor beta chains below were found in one sample sequenced in a study of cytomegalovirus exposure and HLA in healthy donors. Use of 60 Vbeta and 13 Jbeta primers characterized the PCR. Profiling relied on immunoSEQ multiplex PCR, and the TCRdb table lists in-frame clones only, not all of them. The data hold 120,000 or so clones, with roughly 80% observed a single time. Source material: PBMCs. The receptors originated from a man aged 40-55 years in good health and CMV-seronegative.

The genes are TRBV7-2 and TRBJ2-5; TRBD2 agrees at 9 bases. Per the germline V gene, CDR1 is SGHTA and CDR2 is FQGNSA. This CDR3 contains 15 residues. The V gene end was trimmed by 5 bases and the J gene end by 3 bases; junction bases not matched to a gene: 7. The CDR3 region has the DNA TGTGCCAGCAGCCCGCTTCGGACTAGCGAAGAGACCCAGTACTTC. Amino acid sequence: CASSPLRTSEETQYF.

Written as DNA, the CDR3 is TGCAGTGCGAAGGACACTTACGAGCAGTACTTC. Translated: CSAKDTYEQYF. The chain joins TRBV20-1 to TRBJ2-7; tentatively, D is TRBD1 (5 bases). CDR3 length equals 11 residues. Germline assignment: CDR1 DFQATT and CDR2 SNEGSKA (reference sequence). V was shortened by 6 bases and J by 4 bases, with 10 bases between the two germline ends.

The chain uses TRBV6-5 and TRBJ1-2, with D unclear. Germline lookup yields CDR1 MNHEY and CDR2 SVGAGI. The CDR3 sequence is 13 residues long. V was shortened by 0 bases and J by 7 bases, with 9 bases between the two germline ends. CDR3 region: CASSYSSDSGYTF. In DNA form, the CDR3 reads TGTGCCAGCAGTTACTCGTCGGACTCTGGCTACACCTTC.

The chain has TRBV5-4 and TRBJ2-7; 9 bases agree with TRBD1. V shed 4 bases, J shed 6 bases, and the junction held 8 bases outside the gene matches. CDR1 is SGHNT and CDR2 is YYREEE in the germline V gene (reference sequence). This CDR3 contains 14 residues. The CDR3 loop reads CASSPPGQGVEQYF. In nucleotides, the CDR3 is TGTGCCAGCAGCCCCCCGGGACAGGGAGTCGAGCAGTACTTC.

The V gene is TRBV27, the J gene TRBJ2-3, with a possible D match to TRBD1 (6 bases). Germline CDR1 is MNHEY and CDR2 is SMNVEV (reference sequence). The ends were cut back, 5 bases at V and 2 bases at J, with 17 bases in the middle. This CDR3 region has 16 residues. CDR3 loop: CASSPLGQQITDTQYF. The CDR3 region has the DNA TGTGCCAGCAGTCCCCTTGGACAGCAAATCACAGATACGCAGTATTTT.

This chain connects TRBV2 to TRBJ2-3; possibly TRBD2 for D (6 bases). The CDR3 sequence is 14 residues long. Germline loops: CDR1 SNHLY, CDR2 FYNNEI. V was clipped by 6 bases and J by 2 bases, with 12 bases between them. The CDR3 sequence: CASSNRDSTDTQYF. CDR3 in DNA: TGTGCCAGCAGCAACCGGGACTCCACAGATACGCAGTATTTT.

The gene calls are TRBV29-1 and TRBJ2-7, with D tentatively TRBD1 (6 bases). V dropped 7 bases and J dropped 0 bases, with 16 bases sitting between them. This CDR3 is 14 amino acids long. Germline V gene data show CDR1 as SQVTM and CDR2 as ANQGSEA. The CDR3 is CSAGRGWPSYEQYF. CDR3 coding DNA: TGCAGCGCCGGCAGGGGCTGGCCCTCCTACGAGCAGTACTTC.

The chain uses TRBV4-2 and TRBJ2-5, with 11 positions matching TRBD2. Germline CDR1 is LGHNA and CDR2 is YNFKEQ. The CDR3 consists of 15 residues. Trimming removed 4 bases from V and 1 base from J; junction bases left unmatched: 2. The DNA of the CDR3 is TGTGCCAGCAGCCTGACTAGCGGGGCCCAAGAGACCCAGTACTTC. It translates to CASSLTSGAQETQYF.

The V call is TRBV5-1, the J call TRBJ2-5; 8 positions match TRBD2. The DNA end is more similar to TRBJ2-7, so the J call may be wrong. This CDR3 comprises 15 residues. CDR1 SGHRS and CDR2 YFSETQ come from the germline V gene. CDR3 DNA: TGCGCCAGCAGCCCCGGGACTAGTTTTTTGTACGAGCAGTACTTC. It yields the protein CASSPGTSFLYEQYF.

The J gene is TRBJ2-5, the V gene TRBV5-1; D might be TRBD2 (5 bases). The CDR3 loop spans 14 amino acids. The V end lost 0 bases, the J end lost 5 bases, and 11 bases lay between the germline ends. In germline, CDR1 is SGHRS, CDR2 YFSETQ. CDR3 DNA sequence: TGCGCCAGCAGCTTGGCCGGGGAATGGGAGACCCAGTACTTC. Protein sequence: CASSLAGEWETQYF.

This chain uses TRBV28 with TRBJ1-3; 7 bases fit TRBD1. This CDR3 region has 17 residues. Germline V lookup: CDR1 MDHEN, CDR2 SYDVKM. V lost 8 bases, J lost 4 bases, and 17 bases stayed unmatched. The CDR3 protein is CASLRGSLTPSGNTIYF. Here the CDR3 DNA reads TGTGCCAGCCTCAGGGGGTCCCTCACACCGTCAGGAAACACCATATATTTT.

The rearrangement joins TRBV29-1 to TRBJ2-5; tentative D call: TRBD2 (6 bases). Looked up from germline, CDR1 is SQVTM and CDR2 is ANQGSEA. This CDR3 contains 12 residues. V was shortened by 7 bases and J by 0 bases, with 9 bases between the two germline ends. The CDR3 nucleotides are TGCAGCGCCGGGGGTGACCAAGAGACCCAGTACTTC. Protein sequence: CSAGGDQETQYF.

This chain links TRBV27 with TRBJ2-5; 8 nucleotides align to TRBD2. From germline, CDR1 is MNHEY and CDR2 SMNVEV (reference sequence). The CDR3 sequence is 13 residues long. The junction had 4 bases not matched to a gene; V was cut back by 5 bases and J by 5 bases. This chain's CDR3 is CASSQAGVETQYF. CDR3 DNA sequence: TGTGCCAGCAGTCAAGCGGGAGTGGAGACCCAGTACTTC.

The V call is TRBV19, the J call TRBJ2-7, with 16 bases lining up with TRBD2. The CDR3 consists of 17 residues. The germline V gene encodes CDR1 LNHDA and CDR2 SQIVND (reference sequence). V trimming: 9 bases; J trimming: 1 base; junction bases outside the gene matches: 9. The DNA of the CDR3 is TGTGCCAGCTCTGGGACTAGCGGGGGGGCTTTATCCTACGAGCAGTACTTC. Its translation: CASSGTSGGALSYEQYF.

The chain links TRBV10-3 to TRBJ1-1; TRBD1 is a possible D gene (5 bases). Per germline, CDR1 ENHRY and CDR2 SYGVKD. There are 16 residues in the CDR3. V dropped 3 bases and J dropped 4 bases, with 18 bases sitting between them. The CDR3 DNA reads as TGTGCCATCAGTGAAGCCGCCGGACACTCAGTCACTGAAGCTTTCTTT. This gives the protein CAISEAAGHSVTEAFF.

The chain is built from TRBV11-1 and TRBJ2-7; 10 bases line up with TRBD2. The V gene end was trimmed by 5 bases and the J gene end by 5 bases; junction bases not matched to a gene: 6. The length of the CDR3 is 14 residues. Germline loops: CDR1 SGHAT, CDR2 FQDESV (reference sequence). Here the CDR3 reads CASSTSGNRNEQYF. CDR3 nucleotide sequence: TGTGCCAGCAGCACTAGCGGGAACAGGAACGAGCAGTACTTC. Full variable domain (outside the CDR3, taken from reference TRBV11-1 and TRBJ2-7): EAEVAQSPRYKITEKSQAVAFWCDPISGHATLYWYRQILGQGPELLVQFQDESVVDDSQLPKDRFSAERLKGVDSTLKIQPAELGDSAMYLCASSTSGNRNEQYFGPGTRLTVT.

This chain connects TRBV28 to TRBJ1-5; 9 bases are shared with TRBD1. This CDR3 comprises 15 residues. The germline CDR1 and CDR2 sequences are MDHEN and SYDVKM. V was pared by 5 bases and J by 6 bases, with 8 bases of the junction left unmatched. The CDR3 nucleotides are TGTGCCAGCAGTAAACCGGGACAGGGTGGTCAGCCCCAGCATTTT. It translates to CASSKPGQGGQPQHF.

In its sample, this clone was seen once. The chain combines TRBV6-6 with TRBJ2-2; D may be TRBD1 (6 bases). The V gene's germline CDR1 is MNHNY and CDR2 SVGAGI (reference sequence). Trimming removed 6 bases at V and 0 bases at J, with 11 bases between. The CDR3 spans 15 residues. The CDR3 nucleotides read TGTGCCAGCAGCCCCGGGACAACGAACACCGGGGAGCTGTTTTTT. Protein sequence: CASSPGTTNTGELFF.

J is TRBJ2-1 and V is TRBV2; D is unclear. Germline V gene sequence: CDR1 SNHLY, CDR2 FYNNEI. V was clipped by 4 bases and J by 4 bases, with 14 bases between them. The CDR3 has 15 amino acids. CDR3 in DNA: TGTGCCAGCAGTGTGTTCCAGCGTGGTTACAATGAGCAGTTCTTC. Protein: CASSVFQRGYNEQFF.

This clone has only one observation. The same CDR3 is also encoded by other DNA sequences in this sample. J is TRBJ1-2 and V is TRBV6-1; a weak D match, TRBD1 (6 bases). Between the trimmed V and J ends, which lost 2 bases and 6 bases, there was a span of 10 bases. The CDR3 runs to 13 residues. Germline values: CDR1 MNHNS, CDR2 SASEGT. CDR3 sequence reads: CASSEQGWNGYTF. The CDR3 DNA is TGTGCCAGCAGTGAACAGGGGTGGAATGGCTACACCTTC.

This clone was found a few times. The chain has TRBV18 and TRBJ2-3; D is uncertain. The CDR3 totals 16 residues. The germline V gene encodes CDR1 KGHSH and CDR2 LQKENI. V gave up 2 bases and J gave up 4 bases, with 16 bases separating them. The CDR3 sequence: CASSPSIPRGPDTQYF. CDR3 bases: TGTGCCAGCTCACCATCTATCCCCCGCGGTCCAGATACGCAGTATTTT.

The J gene is TRBJ1-4, the V gene TRBV27, with 9 bases fitting TRBD1. V gave up 8 bases and J gave up 7 bases; unmatched junction bases: 8. Germline V gene data show CDR1 as MNHEY and CDR2 as SMNVEV (reference sequence). This CDR3 region has 14 residues. CDR3 sequence reads: CASAGTGSTEKLFF. CDR3 DNA sequence: TGTGCCAGCGCCGGGACAGGGTCGACTGAAAAACTGTTTTTT.

The V gene is TRBV19, the J gene TRBJ1-4; D perhaps matches TRBD1 (5 bases). There are 13 residues in the CDR3. Germline V gene sequence: CDR1 LNHDA, CDR2 SQIVND (reference sequence). The ends were cut back, 4 bases at V and 7 bases at J, with 10 bases in the middle. The CDR3 sequence: CASSTGVGEKLFF. The CDR3 bases are TGTGCCAGTAGTACGGGGGTAGGTGAAAAACTGTTTTTT.

This clone was detected only once. The chain joins TRBV12-2 to TRBJ1-2; the tabulated D call, TRBD1, remains unverified against the DNA. TRBV12-2 is deemed a pseudogene. This CDR3 is built from 15 residues. The CDR3 bases are TGTGCAAGTCGCAAAGGACAGGGCTTTATCTATGGCTACACCTTC. This gives the protein CASRKGQGFIYGYTF.

The chain recombines TRBV29-1 with TRBJ2-5, with 8 bases that match TRBD2. This CDR3 has 13 amino acids. J was trimmed by 3 bases and V by 6 bases; bases with no gene match: 6. Germline CDR1 is SQVTM and CDR2 is ANQGSEA. The CDR3 here is CSVRTGGEETQYF. CDR3 sequence (DNA): TGCAGCGTGAGAACCGGGGGGGAAGAGACCCAGTACTTC.

The chain uses TRBV20-1 and TRBJ2-7, with unresolved D. CDR3 length equals 11 residues. Trimming took 5 bases from V and 6 from J, leaving 11 bases between them. Germline CDR1 reads DFQATT; CDR2 reads SNEGSKA (reference sequence). This CDR3 reads CSAASPGEQYF. The CDR3 DNA reads as TGCAGTGCTGCCTCGCCAGGCGAGCAGTACTTC.

The genes are TRBV7-6 and TRBJ2-7, with 12 bases matching TRBD2. After removal of 5 bases from V and 7 bases from J, the junction contained 9 bases not matched to a gene. The CDR3 runs 15 residues. Germline lookup yields CDR1 SGHVS and CDR2 FNYEAQ. The chain's CDR3 is CASSPTGLAGGEQYF. CDR3 DNA: TGTGCCAGCAGCCCCACGGGACTAGCGGGTGGGGAGCAGTACTTC.

A few counts support this clone. This chain links TRBV7-2 with TRBJ2-5; D is unclear. This CDR3 is 13 amino acids long. The germline V gene encodes CDR1 SGHTA and CDR2 FQGNSA. Trimming removed 1 base at V and 5 bases at J, with 8 bases between. This CDR3 reads CASSLGEKETQYF. The CDR3 coding sequence is TGTGCCAGCAGCTTAGGCGAGAAGGAGACCCAGTACTTC.

The CDR3 nucleotides read TGTGCCAGCAGCCACGAGGGGGCGCGAGGCTACACCTTC. As protein: CASSHEGARGYTF. V and J are TRBV7-6 and TRBJ1-2; 7 bases line up with TRBD1. CDR3 size: 13 residues. The V gene's germline CDR1 is SGHVS and CDR2 FNYEAQ. J was trimmed by 8 bases and V by 5 bases; bases with no gene match: 8.

The V and J genes are TRBV30 and TRBJ2-6; D ambiguous. Germline CDR1 GTSNPN, CDR2 SVGIG (reference sequence). V was pared by 4 bases and J by 1 base, with 17 bases between. The CDR3 runs to 17 residues. CDR3 protein: CAWNLHPAPSGANVLTF. CDR3 coding DNA: TGTGCCTGGAACTTGCACCCCGCCCCTTCTGGGGCCAACGTCCTGACTTTC.